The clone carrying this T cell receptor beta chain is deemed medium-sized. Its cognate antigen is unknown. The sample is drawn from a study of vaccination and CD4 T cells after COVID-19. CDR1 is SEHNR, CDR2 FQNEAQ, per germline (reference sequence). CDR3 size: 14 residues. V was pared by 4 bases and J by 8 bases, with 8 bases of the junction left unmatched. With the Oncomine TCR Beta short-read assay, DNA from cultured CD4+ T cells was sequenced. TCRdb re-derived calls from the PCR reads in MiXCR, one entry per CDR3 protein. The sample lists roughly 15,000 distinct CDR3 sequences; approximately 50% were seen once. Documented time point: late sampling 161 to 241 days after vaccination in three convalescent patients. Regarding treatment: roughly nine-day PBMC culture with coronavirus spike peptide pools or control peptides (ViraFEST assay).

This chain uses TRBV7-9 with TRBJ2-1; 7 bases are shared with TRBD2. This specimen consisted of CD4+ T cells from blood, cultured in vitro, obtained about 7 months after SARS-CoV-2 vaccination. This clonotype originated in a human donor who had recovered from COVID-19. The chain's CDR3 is CASSSRLAFHEQFF. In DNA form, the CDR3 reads TGTGCCAGCAGCTCACGACTAGCTTTCCATGAGCAGTTCTTC.